The next 15 T cell receptor beta chains were all read from a single sample in a study of chemoradiotherapy in HPV16-positive cancers. Generated by immunoSEQ multiplex PCR, the TCRdb table keeps only in-frame clones and is missing some. The repertoire includes 25,000 to 30,000 clones, about 93% of them detected once, and around 17% sits in the top ten. This material consisted of blood, taken from a patient who underwent chemoradiotherapy. These receptors all come from a human donor with HPV-associated anogenital cancer.

The chain has TRBV14 and TRBJ2-5; 7 bases are shared with TRBD2. Germline-derived CDR1 and CDR2 are SGHDN and FVKESK. This CDR3 is 13 amino acids long. The junction had 2 bases not matched to a gene; V was cut back by 4 bases and J by 3 bases. The CDR3 coding sequence is TGTGCCAGCAGCCGGGGGGGGGAAGAGACCCAGTACTTC. Translated, it gives CASSRGGEETQYF.

The chain is built from TRBV18 and TRBJ2-5; 8 nucleotides line up with TRBD1. Trimming removed 3 bases from V and 2 bases from J; junction bases left unmatched: 5. Looked up from germline, CDR1 is KGHSH and CDR2 is LQKENI. The CDR3 is made up of 15 amino acids. The CDR3 DNA is TGTGCCAGCTCACCCTCAGGGGGCGTTCAAGAGACCCAGTACTTC. Translation: CASSPSGGVQETQYF.

The genes are TRBV11-2 and TRBJ1-2; D is unclear. CDR1 is SGHAT and CDR2 is FQNNGV in the germline V gene. The length of the CDR3 is 12 residues. The V and J ends lost 1 base and 4 bases respectively, with 4 bases between them. The DNA for the CDR3 is TGTGCCAGCAGCTTAGCAGGCTATGGCTACACCTTC. Encoded protein: CASSLAGYGYTF.

The chain links TRBV5-1 to TRBJ2-1; D possibly corresponds to TRBD2 (6 bases). This CDR3 is built from 15 residues. V shed 2 bases and J shed 3 bases, with 12 bases lying between them. Germline V gene lookup returns CDR1 SGHRS and CDR2 YFSETQ. The CDR3: CASSFGQGGYNEQFF. CDR3 nucleotides: TGCGCCAGCAGCTTCGGGCAGGGAGGCTACAATGAGCAGTTCTTC.

V is TRBV6-6 and J is TRBJ2-7; D not certain. V was trimmed by 6 bases and J by 0 bases, leaving 9 bases between them. CDR3 length: 13 residues. Germline V gene lookup returns CDR1 MNHNY and CDR2 SVGAGI (reference sequence). The CDR3 protein is CASRGIPSYEQYF. DNA of the CDR3: TGTGCCAGCAGGGGGATTCCCTCCTACGAGCAGTACTTC.

The chain combines TRBV6-5 with TRBJ1-5, with D maybe TRBD1 (5 bases). Germline CDR1 and CDR2: MNHEY and SVGAGI. V lost 5 bases, J lost 1 base, and 9 bases lay in between. The CDR3 spans 14 residues. The CDR3 DNA reads as TGTGCCAGCAGTCCAGGACAAAGCAATCAGCCCCAGCATTTT. Translated, it gives CASSPGQSNQPQHF.

V gene TRBV6-5 combines with J gene TRBJ1-5; D is perhaps TRBD1 (5 bases). The V gene's germline CDR1 is MNHEY and CDR2 SVGAGI. The CDR3 runs to 14 residues. The V gene lost 10 bases and the J gene lost 4 bases, with 17 bases spanning the gap. The CDR3 sequence is CATPGGDSNQPQHF. As DNA, the CDR3 is TGTGCCACACCCGGGGGGGATTCGAATCAGCCCCAGCATTTT.

This chain connects TRBV11-1 to TRBJ2-2; D gene uncertain. The CDR3 length is 14 residues. V was clipped by 0 bases and J by 3 bases, with 5 bases between them. Per the germline V gene, CDR1 is SGHAT and CDR2 is FQDESV (reference sequence). CDR3 sequence (DNA): TGTGCCAGCAGCTTAGCTTACGACACCGGGGAGCTGTTTTTT. Translated, it gives CASSLAYDTGELFF. Combining the CDR3 with reference TRBV11-1 and TRBJ2-2 gives the whole variable domain EAEVAQSPRYKITEKSQAVAFWCDPISGHATLYWYRQILGQGPELLVQFQDESVVDDSQLPKDRFSAERLKGVDSTLKIQPAELGDSAMYLCASSLAYDTGELFFGEGSRLTVL.

J is TRBJ1-2 and V is TRBV28; D not certain. V lost 8 bases and J lost 3, with 19 bases in between. This CDR3 contains 15 residues. Germline V gene sequence: CDR1 MDHEN, CDR2 SYDVKM. The CDR3 region is CASQNGRSTHYGYTF. CDR3 sequence (DNA): TGTGCCAGCCAAAACGGGAGGTCTACCCACTATGGCTACACCTTC.

The chain employs TRBV27 and TRBJ2-2, with 8 positions matching TRBD1. V shed 2 bases and J 1 base; nucleotides not matched to a gene: 12. Germline values: CDR1 MNHEY, CDR2 SMNVEV (reference sequence). The CDR3 has 19 residues. The CDR3 sequence: CASSLGLGMGTGNTGELFF. The CDR3 DNA is TGTGCCAGCAGTTTAGGACTGGGTATGGGGACAGGGAACACCGGGGAGCTGTTTTTT.

This chain uses TRBV7-9 with TRBJ1-2; D might be TRBD1 (6 bases). Germline CDR1 reads SEHNR; CDR2 reads FQNEAQ (reference sequence). Between the trimmed V and J ends, which lost 5 bases and 5 bases, there was a span of 12 bases. The CDR3 runs to 13 residues. The CDR3 here is CASSHSQGYGYTF. The CDR3 DNA is TGTGCCAGCAGCCACTCCCAGGGGTATGGCTACACCTTC.

The chain is built from TRBV6-5 and TRBJ2-5; 8 bases fit TRBD1. The CDR3 runs to 15 residues. Trimming at V came to 2 bases and at J to 5 bases, leaving 7 bases not matched to a gene. From germline, CDR1 is MNHEY and CDR2 SVGAGI. CDR3 protein: CASSYDRGMGETQYF. The CDR3 DNA sequence: TGTGCCAGCAGTTACGACAGGGGAATGGGGGAGACCCAGTACTTC.

The rearrangement joins TRBV2 to TRBJ2-7, with D perhaps matching TRBD1 or TRBD2 (5 bases each). V was pared by 6 bases and J by 8 bases, with 14 bases between. CDR1 is SNHLY and CDR2 is FYNNEI in the germline V gene. CDR3 length equals 12 residues. This CDR3 is CASSGRDQQQYF. The CDR3 DNA reads as TGTGCCAGCAGCGGACGGGACCAACAGCAGTACTTC.

The chain has TRBV10-3 and TRBJ2-3, with TRBD2 matching 8 bases. Trimming at V came to 11 bases and at J to 0 bases, leaving 7 bases not matched to a gene. Germline V gene lookup returns CDR1 ENHRY and CDR2 SYGVKD. The CDR3 has 14 residues. In DNA, the CDR3 is TGTGCCTGCCGTCCTAGCGGGAGCACAGATACGCAGTATTTT. It is translated as CACRPSGSTDTQYF.

The rearrangement links TRBV7-9 to TRBJ2-3; TRBD2 aligns across 7 bases. V shed 2 bases and J 0 bases; nucleotides not matched to a gene: 2. CDR3 length equals 15 residues. CDR1 and CDR2 from the germline V gene are SEHNR and FQNEAQ (reference sequence). In DNA form, the CDR3 reads TGTGCCAGCAGCTTATGGCGGGGGAGCACAGATACGCAGTATTTT. Its translation: CASSLWRGSTDTQYF.